The 2 T cell receptor beta chains presented below share a single source sample, sequenced in a study of control samples from healthy donors and cancer patients (TCRdb year 2020). The library was built by means of the immunoSEQ multiplex PCR assay. TCRdb took over this immuneACCESS table, retaining in-frame rearrangements with V and J assigned. Such tables are incomplete; in checked studies, under half of the missing clones stem from an unresolved V gene, and the remainder is unexplained. The sample table contains approximately 50,000 clones; only one count was recorded for 87% of them. The ten largest clones represent about 14% of the sample. The material sequenced was PBMCs. Receptors were obtained from a man aged 55 to 70 with head and neck cancer.

This sequence joins TRBV27 and TRBJ1-1, with TRBD1 as a possible D gene (6 bases). CDR3 size: 14 residues. The germline V gene has CDR1 MNHEY and CDR2 SMNVEV (reference sequence). V was cut by 3 bases and J by 5 bases, with 13 bases left in between. The CDR3 DNA reads TGTGCCAGCAGTTTCTGGGGGCCCGGGACTGAAGCTTTCTTT. Residues: CASSFWGPGTEAFF.

The chain links TRBV6-5 to TRBJ2-7; D gene uncertain. Germline V lookup: CDR1 MNHEY, CDR2 SVGAGI. CDR3 length equals 14 residues. Trimming took off 0 bases at V and 2 bases at J, with 8 bases between the two ends. The CDR3: CASSYSAAAYEQYF. DNA for the CDR3: TGTGCCAGCAGTTACTCGGCGGCGGCCTACGAGCAGTACTTC.